Presented here are 32 T cell receptor beta chains from one specimen sequenced in a study of blood T cells in healthy people across ages. A second about 7 to 12 cycle PCR used barcoded and J-beta primers. MiXCR, applied by TCRdb to the 5' RACE reads, yields one record per CDR3 protein. The sample holds roughly 1.9 million distinct CDR3 sequences, about 39% seen once. The sequenced sample consisted of blood. The receptors here all came from a human donor in good health.

DNA of the CDR3: TGTGCCAGCAGCCCTATGACCGATATCTGGGCATCTGGCGAGCAGTACTTC. As protein: CASSPMTDIWASGEQYF. The chain has TRBV7-2 and TRBJ2-7; D unclear. The CDR3 length is 17 residues. V gave up 5 bases and J gave up 6 bases, with 26 bases separating them. Germline V gives CDR1 SGHTA, CDR2 FQGNSA.

A few counts support this clonotype. Germline and junction disagree at one end, which may indicate a read error. The chain couples TRBV12-3 or TRBV12-4 to TRBJ2-1, with D possibly being TRBD1 (6 bases). CDR3 length equals 15 residues. The CDR3, as DNA: TGTGTCAGCAGTTTAGTCAGGGGCGTGTACAATGAGCAGTTCTTC. This encodes CVSSLVRGVYNEQFF.

This clonotype was observed a handful of times. V usage is TRBV20-1 and J usage is TRBJ1-1, with no clear D. The V gene's germline CDR1 is DFQATT and CDR2 SNEGSKA (reference sequence). The V end was cut by 6 bases, the J end by 2 bases, with 13 bases between. The CDR3 consists of 13 residues. CDR3 sequence: CSAVRDINTEAFF. In nucleotides, the CDR3 is TGCAGTGCCGTAAGGGATATTAACACTGAAGCTTTCTTT.

The V gene is TRBV28, the J gene TRBJ2-4; 7 bases match TRBD2. With the DNA end fitting TRBJ2-7 better, the J assignment may be wrong. The germline CDR1 and CDR2 sequences are MDHEN and SYDVKM. This CDR3 has 14 amino acids. CDR3 protein: CASHPGEGTYEQYF. In DNA form, the CDR3 reads TGTGCCAGCCACCCTGGGGAGGGGACCTACGAGCAGTACTTC.

The chain couples TRBV5-1 to TRBJ1-1, with D unresolved. The CDR3 consists of 14 residues. Trimming stripped 0 bases from V and 1 base from J, with 7 bases between. Germline V lookup: CDR1 SGHRS, CDR2 YFSETQ. The DNA for the CDR3 is TGCGCCAGCAGCTTGGGACCTGAGAACACTGAAGCTTTCTTT. Protein product: CASSLGPENTEAFF. The full variable domain, its missing parts supplied by reference TRBV5-1 and TRBJ1-1, is KAGVTQTPRYLIKTRGQQVTLSCSPISGHRSVSWYQQTPGQGLQFLFEYFSETQRNKGNFPGRFSGRQFSNSRSEMNVSTLELGDSALYLCASSLGPENTEAFFGQGTRLTVV.

The J gene is TRBJ2-1, the V gene TRBV5-1; D perhaps matches TRBD1 (6 bases). CDR1 SGHRS and CDR2 YFSETQ come from the germline V gene. Trimming stripped 4 bases from V and 7 bases from J, with 15 bases between. CDR3 length equals 14 residues. The CDR3 here is CASSLPQGRNEQFF. The CDR3 DNA follows: TGCGCCAGCAGCCTTCCACAGGGTAGGAATGAGCAGTTCTTC.

The table lists this clonotype with a few counts. The gene calls are TRBV29-1 and TRBJ1-2; no clear D gene. Germline lookup yields CDR1 SQVTM and CDR2 ANQGSEA. V lost 5 bases and J 0 bases, leaving 13 bases between the germline ends. The CDR3 loop spans 14 amino acids. CDR3 nucleotide sequence: TGCAGCGTTTCGAGGCAGGACTCTAACTATGGCTACACCTTC. It specifies CSVSRQDSNYGYTF.

The chain has TRBV20-1 and TRBJ2-7; D uncertain. This CDR3 spans 13 amino acids. Germline V gives CDR1 DFQATT, CDR2 SNEGSKA (reference sequence). V lost 5 bases and J lost 3, with 14 bases in between. DNA for the CDR3: TGCAGTGCTTTCTGGGCAGGAATCTACGAGCAGTACTTC. Translating it yields CSAFWAGIYEQYF.

This clonotype was seen more than once but under ten times. This chain connects TRBV29-1 to TRBJ1-2; D remains unclear. Germline V gene sequence: CDR1 SQVTM, CDR2 ANQGSEA. V shed 7 bases and J shed 2 bases, with 14 bases lying between them. This CDR3 comprises 13 residues. For the CDR3, the DNA is TGCAGCGCGGGAAGGCAGGCAAACTATGGCTACACCTTC. This sequence encodes CSAGRQANYGYTF.

The chain recombines TRBV5-1 with TRBJ2-5, with D hard to call. The CDR3 is 14 residues long. Trimming pared 0 bases from V and 4 bases from J, leaving 10 bases between. The germline gives CDR1 SGHRS, CDR2 YFSETQ. CDR3 DNA sequence: TGCGCCAGCAGCTTGGCCAGTTGGGGAGAGACCCAGTACTTC. Translating it yields CASSLASWGETQYF.

The J gene is TRBJ1-4, the V gene TRBV4-3; TRBD1 matches at 12 bases. Germline CDR1 LGHNA, CDR2 YSLEER. The V segment lost 4 bases and the J segment 4 bases; nucleotides outside the gene matches: 7. This CDR3 has 17 amino acids. CDR3 bases: TGCGCCAGCAGCCCCGGGACAGGGGGCCCATTTAATGAAAAACTGTTTTTT. It yields the protein CASSPGTGGPFNEKLFF.

The chain joins TRBV7-2 to TRBJ2-5; the match to TRBD2 covers 9 bases. Per the germline V gene, CDR1 is SGHTA and CDR2 is FQGNSA. CDR3 size: 16 residues. The V segment lost 2 bases and the J segment 2 bases; nucleotides outside the gene matches: 6. The CDR3 is CASSLNAGGLQETQYF. The CDR3 DNA is TGTGCCAGCAGCTTAAACGCGGGGGGGCTACAAGAGACCCAGTACTTC. Full variable domain (remainder filled in from reference TRBV7-2 and TRBJ2-5): GAGVSQSPSNKVTEKGKDVELRCDPISGHTALYWYRQSLGQGLEFLIYFQGNSAPDKSGLPSDRFSAERTGGSVSTLTIQRTQQEDSAVYLCASSLNAGGLQETQYFGPGTRLLVL.

This clonotype was recorded once. One end of the junction fails to match germline, which may point to a read error. V and J are TRBV7-9 and TRBJ1-5; tentatively, D is TRBD1 (5 bases). CDR1 SEHNR and CDR2 FQNEAQ come from the germline V gene (reference sequence). CDR3 length: 15 amino acids. The CDR3 protein is CASSLGAGINQPQHF. CDR3 DNA: TGTGCCAGCAGTTTAGGGGCAGGGATCAATCAGCCCCAGCATTTT.

V is TRBV4-2 and J is TRBJ2-3; 8 nucleotides line up with TRBD2. The germline V gene has CDR1 LGHNA and CDR2 YNFKEQ. The CDR3 loop spans 16 amino acids. V dropped 0 bases and J dropped 3; count of bases not matched to a gene: 5. DNA for the CDR3: TGTGCCAGCAGCCAAGAGGGGCGGGGGGAAACAGATACGCAGTATTTT. It is translated as CASSQEGRGETDTQYF.

This rearrangement joins TRBV12-3 or TRBV12-4 to TRBJ1-2; the match to TRBD1 covers 8 bases. Losses at the gene ends were 6 bases for V and 4 bases for J; bases not matched to a gene: 13. The CDR3 has 16 residues. CDR3 sequence reads: CASSLRGQVYSYGYTF. The CDR3 bases are TGTGCCAGCAGCCTAAGGGGACAGGTTTATTCCTATGGCTACACCTTC.

The rearrangement uses TRBV3-1 and TRBJ2-5; the match to TRBD1 covers 7 bases. The CDR3 runs 14 residues. The germline V gene has CDR1 LGHDT and CDR2 YNNKEL (reference sequence). J lost 2 bases, V lost 7 bases, and 7 bases had no gene match. CDR3 amino acids: CASKMGQSQETQYF. The DNA of the CDR3 is TGTGCCAGCAAGATGGGACAGAGTCAAGAGACCCAGTACTTC.

This clonotype was detected a few times. V gene TRBV28 combines with J gene TRBJ2-7; 8 bases are shared with TRBD1. The better agreement between TRBJ2-5 and the DNA end casts doubt on the J call. The germline gives CDR1 MDHEN, CDR2 SYDVKM. This CDR3 comprises 12 residues. CDR3 protein: CASGPGTGTQYF. In DNA, the CDR3 is TGTGCCAGCGGTCCCGGGACAGGGACCCAGTACTTC.

The gene calls are TRBV6-5 and TRBJ2-5; D is uncertain. This CDR3 region has 15 residues. The germline gives CDR1 MNHEY, CDR2 SVGAGI. The V gene lost 6 bases and the J gene lost 0 bases, with 14 bases spanning the gap. The CDR3: CASRHTLGDQETQYF. DNA for the CDR3: TGTGCCAGCAGACACACGCTTGGCGACCAAGAGACCCAGTACTTC.

The rearrangement joins TRBV7-2 to TRBJ2-5, with TRBD2 matching 11 bases. With V trimmed by 4 bases and J by 2 bases, 6 bases remained unmatched. CDR3 size: 16 residues. CDR1 is SGHTA and CDR2 is FQGNSA in the germline V gene. This chain's CDR3 is CASSSRRLAGQETQYF. The DNA of the CDR3 is TGTGCCAGCAGCTCCCGAAGACTAGCGGGGCAAGAGACCCAGTACTTC. Based on the CDR3 plus reference TRBV7-2 and TRBJ2-5, the full variable domain is GAGVSQSPSNKVTEKGKDVELRCDPISGHTALYWYRQSLGQGLEFLIYFQGNSAPDKSGLPSDRFSAERTGGSVSTLTIQRTQQEDSAVYLCASSSRRLAGQETQYFGPGTRLLVL.

This clonotype was seen more than once but under ten times. This chain joins TRBV5-6 and TRBJ1-2; 8 bases agree with TRBD1. V was clipped by 6 bases and J by 4 bases; unmatched bases: 5. CDR1 and CDR2 from the germline V gene are SGHDT and YYEEEE. CDR3 length equals 13 residues. The CDR3 DNA reads TGTGCCAGCAACCGTGACAGGGGCTATGGCTACACCTTC. This gives the protein CASNRDRGYGYTF.

The rearrangement joins TRBV5-6 to TRBJ1-2, with D unresolved. Trimming took 4 bases from V and 4 from J, leaving 14 bases between them. Germline V lookup: CDR1 SGHDT, CDR2 YYEEEE. The CDR3 spans 14 residues. CDR3 nucleotide sequence: TGTGCCAGCAGCCAACAAGGCCGGAGCTATGGCTACACCTTC. Translating gives CASSQQGRSYGYTF.

The chain is built from TRBV20-1 and TRBJ1-2; D unresolved. V was clipped by 0 bases and J by 8 bases, with 19 bases between them. This CDR3 is built from 15 residues. Germline-derived CDR1 and CDR2 are DFQATT and SNEGSKA (reference sequence). CDR3 in DNA: TGCAGTGCTAGAGATTTTCGAAACCGAATCAGCGGCTACACCTTC. This encodes CSARDFRNRISGYTF.

This clonotype was counted between two and nine times. The genes are TRBV13 and TRBJ2-7; D tentatively fits TRBD1 or TRBD2 (6 bases each). The germline V gene has CDR1 PRHDT and CDR2 FYEKMQ (reference sequence). CDR3 length: 14 residues. V was clipped by 5 bases and J by 2 bases, with 13 bases between them. The CDR3 sequence is CASSPIGGPYEQYF. The CDR3 coding sequence is TGTGCCAGCAGCCCTATAGGGGGGCCCTACGAGCAGTACTTC.

The genes are TRBV29-1 and TRBJ1-2, with TRBD1 identical over 9 bases. The CDR3 has 16 residues. Germline V CDR1 and CDR2: SQVTM, ANQGSEA. The junction had 14 bases not matched to a gene; V was cut back by 4 bases and J by 5 bases. In DNA form, the CDR3 reads TGCAGCGTTGGGGTGGGACAGGGCGCTATTGGATATGGCTACACCTTC. It codes for CSVGVGQGAIGYGYTF.

The rearrangement links TRBV6-5 to TRBJ1-1, with a weak D call TRBD1 (6 bases). The CDR3 loop spans 15 amino acids. The ends were cut back, 6 bases at V and 3 bases at J, with 17 bases in the middle. Germline CDR1 MNHEY, CDR2 SVGAGI. The CDR3 loop reads CASRPEGGRYTEAFF. The CDR3 DNA reads as TGTGCCAGCAGACCCGAGGGGGGGAGGTACACTGAAGCTTTCTTT.

This clonotype came up a few times. This chain uses TRBV6-4 with TRBJ2-3; D unresolved. V gave up 0 bases and J gave up 9 bases, with 13 bases separating them. The CDR3 totals 14 residues. Per the germline V gene, CDR1 is MRHNA and CDR2 is SNTAGT. The CDR3 sequence is CASSDSGAPGTQYF. DNA of the CDR3: TGTGCCAGCAGTGACTCTGGCGCCCCCGGGACGCAGTATTTT.

V usage is TRBV11-2 and J usage is TRBJ2-1; D remains ambiguous. The V end was cut by 2 bases, the J end by 0 bases, with 8 bases between. The CDR3 is 15 residues long. Germline V CDR1 and CDR2: SGHAT, FQNNGV. The CDR3 is CASSLSAFSYNEQFF. CDR3 bases: TGTGCCAGCAGCTTAAGTGCTTTCTCCTACAATGAGCAGTTCTTC.

The gene calls are TRBV20-1 and TRBJ2-4, with TRBD2 identical over 14 bases. The J call may be in error: the DNA end matches TRBJ2-7 better. This CDR3 spans 16 amino acids. Looked up from germline, CDR1 is DFQATT and CDR2 is SNEGSKA (reference sequence). DNA of the CDR3: TGCAGTGCTAGGGGACTAGCGGGGGTAAACTCCTACGAGCAGTACTTC. It yields the protein CSARGLAGVNSYEQYF.

This clonotype was found a few times. For the CDR3, the DNA is TGTGCCAGCAGCTCGGAAGCTTCCTATGGCTACACCTTC. The encoded protein is CASSSEASYGYTF. The chain joins TRBV3-1 to TRBJ1-2; no reliable D call. The CDR3 is 13 amino acids. Germline V lookup: CDR1 LGHDT, CDR2 YNNKEL (reference sequence). Trimming stripped 5 bases from V and 4 bases from J, with 11 bases between.

This clonotype was picked up a small number of times. The CDR3 nucleotides are TGTGCCAGCAGGAGCCGTGGCGGGGGGGGTATGGCCCAGTACTTC. Protein sequence: CASRSRGGGGMAQYF. The chain couples TRBV6-1 to TRBJ2-5; 9 bases line up with TRBD2. The trim removed 6 bases at V and 9 bases at J, leaving 14 bases unmatched. The CDR3 covers 15 residues. Germline CDR1 and CDR2: MNHNS and SASEGT.

The table lists this clonotype with a few counts. The chain recombines TRBV6-2 or TRBV6-3 with TRBJ2-1, with 15 bases that match TRBD2. The CDR3 length is 18 residues. J gave up 0 bases and V 6 bases, and 6 bases lay outside the gene matches. CDR1 is MNHEY, CDR2 SVGEGT, per germline. CDR3 coding DNA: TGTGCCAGCAGGGGACTAGCGGGGGGCCAGAGCTCCTACAATGAGCAGTTCTTC. It codes for CASRGLAGGQSSYNEQFF.

This clonotype was counted only a few times. V and J are TRBV12-5 and TRBJ1-2; tentatively, D is TRBD1 (5 bases). V was trimmed by 1 base and J by 5 bases, leaving 8 bases between them. The CDR3 is 13 residues long. Germline assignment: CDR1 LGHNT and CDR2 FRNRAP. This CDR3 is CASGLGRTYGYTF. CDR3 DNA: TGTGCTAGTGGTTTGGGACGGACATATGGCTACACCTTC.